This TCR beta chain is from a study of PD-L1 blockade in urothelial cancer. Study at large: Blood analysis took place 3 weeks (second dose) and 6 weeks after treatment start. Blood samples had a median of around 150,000 T cells. Study-wide results and limits: Pretreatment TCR clonality in blood under the median foretold superior survival.

This clone has at least ten counts. Its target is unknown. Indicated time point: pretreatment peripheral blood. The trim removed 6 bases at V and 6 bases at J, leaving 4 bases unmatched. Germline lookup yields CDR1 ENHRY and CDR2 SYGVKD. This CDR3 has 13 residues. Measured with immunoSEQ multiplex PCR; TCRdb has only the in-frame clones, and not every one. Here the sample spans some 53,000 clones, around 74% being singletons. This chain joins TRBV10-3 and TRBJ2-1; 8 bases align to TRBD2. This TCR was sampled from an older man with urothelial cancer. This material consisted of PBMCs, taken around atezolizumab (anti-PD-L1) treatment. CDR3 in DNA: TGTGCCATCAGGGGACTAGGGGCCAATGAGCAGTTCTTC. This sequence encodes CAIRGLGANEQFF.